The 15 T cell receptor beta chains below were found in one sample sequenced in a study of cytomegalovirus exposure and HLA in healthy donors. Profiled with immunoSEQ multiplex PCR; TCRdb holds only in-frame clones, not every one. In the table there are around 150,000 clones, 88% of which are singletons. The sample comprised PBMCs. The origin of the receptors is a man aged 18 to 30 in good health and CMV-seronegative.

V gene TRBV4-3 combines with J gene TRBJ2-1, with D perhaps TRBD1 (6 bases). CDR3 length equals 14 residues. CDR1 is LGHNA, CDR2 YSLEER, per germline. V was cut by 5 bases and J by 8 bases, with 16 bases left in between. The CDR3 loop is CASSATTGRDEQFF. The CDR3, as DNA: TGCGCCAGCAGCGCCACGACAGGTCGCGATGAGCAGTTCTTC.

This clone occurred once. The gene calls are TRBV2 and TRBJ2-7; D is perhaps TRBD2 (5 bases). V shed 3 bases and J shed 4 bases, with 7 bases lying between them. Per the germline V gene, CDR1 is SNHLY and CDR2 is FYNNEI. The CDR3 runs 12 residues. This CDR3 is CASSDAGYEQYV. CDR3 nucleotide sequence: TGTGCCAGCAGTGACGCGGGTTACGAGCAGTACGTC.

The V gene is TRBV5-1, the J gene TRBJ2-3; tentative D call: TRBD2 (7 bases). The CDR3 has 15 residues. The germline V gene has CDR1 SGHRS and CDR2 YFSETQ. The V gene lost 0 bases and the J gene lost 3 bases, with 11 bases spanning the gap. CDR3 coding DNA: TGCGCCAGCAGCTTGGCGGGGGGCAGGACAGATACGCAGTATTTT. Its protein product is CASSLAGGRTDTQYF.

The CDR3 loop reads CASRQSSGSNEQFF. In DNA form, the CDR3 reads TGTGCCAGCCGGCAGTCTAGCGGGAGCAATGAGCAGTTCTTC. The gene calls are TRBV2 and TRBJ2-1; 10 bases align to TRBD2. The CDR3 contains 14 residues. CDR1 is SNHLY, CDR2 FYNNEI, per germline. The V segment lost 8 bases and the J segment 6 bases; nucleotides outside the gene matches: 7.

The chain employs TRBV6-5 and TRBJ2-7; 10 nucleotides match TRBD2. V trimming: 2 bases; J trimming: 4 bases; junction bases outside the gene matches: 5. Germline lookup yields CDR1 MNHEY and CDR2 SVGAGI. The CDR3 is made up of 15 amino acids. CDR3 loop: CASSYQLAGLYEQYF. CDR3 nucleotide sequence: TGTGCCAGCAGTTACCAACTAGCGGGGCTATACGAGCAGTACTTC.

The rearrangement uses TRBV4-3 and TRBJ2-1; perhaps TRBD2 as D (6 bases). The germline CDR1 and CDR2 sequences are LGHNA and YSLEER. The germline V and J ends were trimmed by 2 bases and 1 base, with 12 bases remaining between them. There are 16 residues in the CDR3. Here the CDR3 DNA reads TGCGCCAGCAGCCAAAGGTCCAGCGGGTCCTACAATGAGCAGTTCTTC. Its translation is CASSQRSSGSYNEQFF.

This clone was detected only a few times. The chain has TRBV9 and TRBJ2-1, with D possibly matching TRBD1 (6 bases). V lost 0 bases, J lost 3 bases, and 10 bases lay in between. CDR1 SGDLS and CDR2 YYNGEE come from the germline V gene. The CDR3 sequence is 15 residues long. CDR3 protein: CASSVEGQIYNEQFF. The CDR3 nucleotides are TGTGCCAGCAGCGTAGAGGGACAAATCTACAATGAGCAGTTCTTC.

This clone was found many times. The J gene is TRBJ2-7, the V gene TRBV7-8; D might be TRBD1 (5 bases). This CDR3 is 15 amino acids long. V was shortened by 3 bases and J by 5 bases, with 17 bases between the two germline ends. Germline V gives CDR1 SGHVS, CDR2 FQNEAQ. The CDR3 nucleotides are TGTGCCAGCAGCTTGGGGCACAGTGGCAACAACGAGCAGTACTTC. This gives the protein CASSLGHSGNNEQYF.

The chain couples TRBV4-3 to TRBJ2-3; unclear D gene. V gave up 2 bases and J gave up 0 bases, with 9 bases separating them. This CDR3 spans 15 amino acids. In germline, CDR1 is LGHNA, CDR2 YSLEER. This chain's CDR3 is CASSQKSTSTDTQYF. CDR3 bases: TGCGCCAGCAGCCAAAAGTCAACTAGCACAGATACGCAGTATTTT.

The rearrangement links TRBV5-1 to TRBJ1-1; D remains unclear. Germline lookup yields CDR1 SGHRS and CDR2 YFSETQ. The ends were cut back, 2 bases at V and 1 base at J, with 6 bases in the middle. This CDR3 spans 13 amino acids. CDR3 region: CASSFSRNTEAFF. In DNA form, the CDR3 reads TGCGCCAGCAGCTTTTCCCGGAACACTGAAGCTTTCTTT.

The chain combines TRBV21-1 with TRBJ1-1. TRBV21-1 is a pseudogene. The CDR3 runs to 16 residues. The CDR3 bases are TGTGCCAGCAGCAAAAGGTCCGAAGGGGAGGAAACTGAAGCTTTCTTT. It yields the protein CASSKRSEGEETEAFF.

The chain employs TRBV6-6 and TRBJ1-1, with no clear D. The CDR3 loop spans 14 amino acids. CDR1 and CDR2 from the germline V gene are MNHNY and SVGAGI (reference sequence). The V gene lost 2 bases and the J gene lost 1 base, with 8 bases spanning the gap. CDR3 DNA sequence: TGTGCCAGCAGTTACCGGCGGTGGAACACTGAAGCTTTCTTT. Translation gives CASSYRRWNTEAFF.

The chain employs TRBV4-3 and TRBJ1-2; TRBD1 might be the D (6 bases). CDR1 is LGHNA and CDR2 is YSLEER in the germline V gene. The V end lost 0 bases, the J end lost 4 bases, and 15 bases lay between the germline ends. This CDR3 is 16 amino acids long. CDR3 sequence: CASSQERGSFVYGYTF. For the CDR3, the DNA is TGCGCCAGCAGCCAAGAAAGGGGGTCTTTCGTCTATGGCTACACCTTC.

The rearrangement joins TRBV19 to TRBJ2-3; TRBD2 aligns across 8 bases. The CDR3 contains 16 residues. Germline V CDR1 and CDR2: LNHDA, SQIVND (reference sequence). Trimming removed 4 bases from V and 5 bases from J; junction bases left unmatched: 11. CDR3 sequence: CASSTKRESWIDTQYF. The CDR3 DNA is TGTGCCAGTAGTACCAAGCGGGAGTCTTGGATAGATACGCAGTATTTT.

The V gene is TRBV5-1, the J gene TRBJ2-2; D is possibly TRBD1 (5 bases). The CDR3 runs to 15 residues. CDR1 is SGHRS, CDR2 YFSETQ, per germline. The V end lost 0 bases, the J end lost 5 bases, and 11 bases lay between the germline ends. The chain's CDR3 is CASSLGGQTTGELFF. CDR3 DNA sequence: TGCGCCAGCAGCTTGGGGGGCCAAACTACCGGGGAGCTGTTTTTT.